One sample yielded the 18 T cell receptor beta chains listed below, sequenced in a study of OX40 agonist ivuxolimab in advanced cancers. TCRdb's table, derived via immunoSEQ multiplex PCR, lists solely in-frame clones and lacks some. The repertoire holds about 64,000 clones, about nine tenths seen once, with approximately 0.67% in the top ten. The material sequenced was CD4+ or CD8+ T cells sorted from blood, taken in a trial of the OX40 agonist ivuxolimab. These receptors were collected from an adult with an advanced solid tumor such as melanoma, head and neck, liver or kidney cancer.

The CDR3 bases are TGTGCCAGCAGTCCCCTCCCAGGGAATCAGCCCCAGCATTTT. Translated: CASSPLPGNQPQHF. V usage is TRBV6-6 and J usage is TRBJ1-5; D may be TRBD1 (5 bases). CDR3 size: 14 residues. Deletions cut 5 bases from V and 4 bases from J, with 12 bases between. Germline lookup yields CDR1 MNHNY and CDR2 SVGAGI (reference sequence).

CDR3 in DNA: TGCAGCGGGGGGGGGCAGGGCACCGGGGAGCTGTTTTTT. Its protein product is CSGGGQGTGELFF. The chain uses TRBV29-1 and TRBJ2-2; a possible D gene is TRBD2 (7 bases). Germline lookup yields CDR1 SQVTM and CDR2 ANQGSEA. This CDR3 contains 13 residues. V was shortened by 7 bases and J by 4 bases, with 13 bases between the two germline ends.

The rearrangement joins TRBV7-3 to TRBJ1-5; TRBD1 aligns across 10 bases. The CDR3 runs to 14 residues. CDR1 is SGHTA, CDR2 FQGTGA, per germline. Trimming took 4 bases from V and 6 from J; bases not matched to a gene: 3. CDR3 bases: TGTGCCAGCAGCTCGACAGGGGGCGGTCAGCCCCAGCATTTT. This encodes CASSSTGGGQPQHF. The full variable domain, in which reference TRBV7-3 and TRBJ1-5 provide the parts outside the CDR3, is GAGVSQTPSNKVTEKGKYVELRCDPISGHTALYWYRQSLGQGPEFLIYFQGTGAADDSGLPNDRFFAVRPEGSVSTLKIQRTERGDSAVYLCASSSTGGGQPQHFGDGTRLSIL.

The V and J genes are TRBV7-3 and TRBJ2-1; D is possibly TRBD1 or TRBD2 (5 bases each). The CDR3 spans 15 residues. The V gene's germline CDR1 is SGHTA and CDR2 FQGTGA. V gave up 1 base and J gave up 0 bases, with 7 bases separating them. In DNA form, the CDR3 reads TGTGCCAGCAGCTTAATGGGGGACTCCTACAATGAGCAGTTCTTC. Translated: CASSLMGDSYNEQFF.

The chain has TRBV11-3 and TRBJ2-1; TRBD2 agrees at 13 bases. CDR1 and CDR2 (germline): SGHNT, YENEEA. J was trimmed by 10 bases and V by 4 bases; bases with no gene match: 7. This CDR3 has 15 amino acids. CDR3 loop: CASSSGLAGAGEQFF. CDR3 coding DNA: TGTGCCAGCAGCTCCGGACTAGCGGGAGCTGGCGAGCAGTTCTTC.

This sequence joins TRBV6-6 and TRBJ1-1; possibly TRBD1 for D (6 bases). V shed 5 bases and J shed 3 bases, with 13 bases lying between them. CDR3 size: 14 residues. Germline values: CDR1 MNHNY, CDR2 SVGAGI (reference sequence). CDR3 coding DNA: TGTGCCAGCAGTACACAGGGCGGATACACTGAAGCTTTCTTT. Protein product: CASSTQGGYTEAFF.

The chain carries TRBV4-1 and TRBJ1-1; TRBD1 matches 7 bases. There are 15 residues in the CDR3. The V gene's germline CDR1 is MGHRA and CDR2 YSYEKL. After removal of 6 bases from V and 0 bases from J, the junction contained 7 bases not matched to a gene. The CDR3 DNA follows: TGCGCCAGCAGTCCGGGACAGACTTTGAACACTGAAGCTTTCTTT. Translation: CASSPGQTLNTEAFF.

Only one count was recorded for this clone. The chain recombines TRBV20-1 with TRBJ1-2; D remains ambiguous. In germline, CDR1 is DFQATT, CDR2 SNEGSKA (reference sequence). The V end lost 5 bases, the J end lost 7 bases, and 11 bases lay between the germline ends. CDR3 length: 11 residues. The CDR3 DNA reads TGCAGTGCTTCCGGGGATTTTGGCTACACCTTC. Residues: CSASGDFGYTF.

The chain is built from TRBV28 and TRBJ1-4; unclear D gene. Trimming shortened V by 3 bases and J by 6 bases, and 11 bases separated the two germline ends. Germline V CDR1 and CDR2: MDHEN, SYDVKM. The CDR3 contains 14 residues. The CDR3 coding sequence is TGTGCCAGCAGTTTGCCCGGTGGGTATGAAAAACTGTTTTTT. It specifies CASSLPGGYEKLFF.

The rearrangement links TRBV6-1 to TRBJ2-1, with D possibly TRBD2 on 6 matching bases. The germline CDR1 and CDR2 sequences are MNHNS and SASEGT. The V end lost 3 bases, the J end lost 1 base, and 10 bases lay between the germline ends. This CDR3 spans 15 amino acids. The CDR3 reads CASSEGGSSYNEQFF. DNA of the CDR3: TGTGCCAGCAGTGAGGGGGGATCATCCTACAATGAGCAGTTCTTC.

The chain has TRBV7-6 and TRBJ2-3; D perhaps matches TRBD2 (7 bases). This CDR3 has 14 amino acids. Germline V CDR1 and CDR2: SGHVS, FNYEAQ. Trimming cost V 5 bases and J 3 bases, with 12 bases left between them. CDR3 in DNA: TGTGCCAGCAGCCCCAGGGGAGGGACAGATACGCAGTATTTT. Amino acids: CASSPRGGTDTQYF.

J is TRBJ2-1 and V is TRBV19, with 7 bases fitting TRBD1. This CDR3 is 13 amino acids long. After removal of 6 bases from V and 5 bases from J, the junction contained 4 bases not matched to a gene. Germline assignment: CDR1 LNHDA and CDR2 SQIVND (reference sequence). In DNA form, the CDR3 reads TGTGCCAGTAGCCTGGGACAGAACAATGAGCAGTTCTTC. Translation: CASSLGQNNEQFF.

The rearrangement joins TRBV28 to TRBJ2-1, with 10 bases fitting TRBD1. Per the germline V gene, CDR1 is MDHEN and CDR2 is SYDVKM. J lost 4 bases, V lost 6 bases, and 6 bases had no gene match. There are 15 residues in the CDR3. CDR3: CASRTGGMGYNEQFF. CDR3 nucleotide sequence: TGTGCCAGCAGGACAGGGGGCATGGGGTACAATGAGCAGTTCTTC.

The chain couples TRBV4-2 to TRBJ2-3, with TRBD2 matching 7 bases. CDR1 LGHNA and CDR2 YNFKEQ come from the germline V gene. The V and J ends lost 6 bases and 5 bases, in that order; junction bases with no gene match: 11. The CDR3 consists of 15 residues. The CDR3 protein is CASSIPAGEGDTQYF. The CDR3 bases are TGTGCCAGCAGTATCCCGGCGGGAGAGGGAGATACGCAGTATTTT.

This clone was observed a few times. The V and J genes are TRBV19 and TRBJ1-4; 9 bases match TRBD1. After removal of 6 bases from V and 5 bases from J, the junction contained 4 bases not matched to a gene. Germline V gene sequence: CDR1 LNHDA, CDR2 SQIVND (reference sequence). CDR3 size: 14 residues. The CDR3 DNA follows: TGTGCCAGTAGACTGGACAGGGGAAATGAAAAACTGTTTTTT. As protein: CASRLDRGNEKLFF. The full variable domain, in which reference TRBV19 and TRBJ1-4 provide the parts outside the CDR3, is DGGITQSPKYLFRKEGQNVTLSCEQNLNHDAMYWYRQDPGQGLRLIYYSQIVNDFQKGDIAEGYSVSREKKESFPLTVTSAQKNPTAFYLCASRLDRGNEKLFFGSGTQLSVL.

The V gene is TRBV6-5, the J gene TRBJ2-1; D perhaps matches TRBD2 (6 bases). This CDR3 has 15 residues. The germline gives CDR1 MNHEY, CDR2 SVGAGI. Trimming pared 1 base from V and 7 bases from J, leaving 14 bases between. CDR3 DNA sequence: TGTGCCAGCAGTTACTTGACTAGAGGTCGGAATGAGCAGTTCTTC. The encoded protein is CASSYLTRGRNEQFF.

The chain carries TRBV25-1 and TRBJ2-1, with D perhaps assigned TRBD1 or TRBD2 (6 bases each). The CDR3 extends over 15 amino acids. Germline-derived CDR1 and CDR2 are MGHDK and SYGVNS. Between the trimmed V and J ends, which lost 2 bases and 9 bases, there was a span of 17 bases. The CDR3 nucleotides read TGTGCCAGCAGTGAAGCGAGGGGGGACGGGTCTGAGCAGTTCTTC. This translates into CASSEARGDGSEQFF.

The chain is built from TRBV7-3 and TRBJ2-3; 13 bases line up with TRBD2. Germline V gene data show CDR1 as SGHTA and CDR2 as FQGTGA. The trim removed 5 bases at V and 4 bases at J, leaving 6 bases unmatched. The length of the CDR3 is 16 residues. CDR3: CASSARLAGGPDTQYF. For the CDR3, the DNA is TGTGCCAGCAGCGCCCGACTAGCGGGAGGCCCAGATACGCAGTATTTT.